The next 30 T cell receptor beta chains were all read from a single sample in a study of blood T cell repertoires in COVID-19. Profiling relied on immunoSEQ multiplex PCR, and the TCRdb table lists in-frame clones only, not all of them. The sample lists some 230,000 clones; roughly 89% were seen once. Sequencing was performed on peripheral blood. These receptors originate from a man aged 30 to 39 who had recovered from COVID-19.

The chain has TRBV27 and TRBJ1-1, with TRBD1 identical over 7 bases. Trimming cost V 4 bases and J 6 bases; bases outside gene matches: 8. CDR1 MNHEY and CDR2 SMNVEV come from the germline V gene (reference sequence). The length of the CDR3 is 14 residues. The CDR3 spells CASSWEQGVSEAFF. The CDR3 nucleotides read TGTGCCAGCAGTTGGGAGCAGGGGGTATCTGAAGCTTTCTTT.

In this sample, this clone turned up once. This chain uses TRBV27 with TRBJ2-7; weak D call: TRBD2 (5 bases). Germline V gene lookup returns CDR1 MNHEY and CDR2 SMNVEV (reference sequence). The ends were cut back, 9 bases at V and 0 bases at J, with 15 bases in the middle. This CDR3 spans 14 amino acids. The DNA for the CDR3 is TGTGCCAGATCCGGACGGGGAAACTCCTACGAGCAGTACTTC. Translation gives CARSGRGNSYEQYF.

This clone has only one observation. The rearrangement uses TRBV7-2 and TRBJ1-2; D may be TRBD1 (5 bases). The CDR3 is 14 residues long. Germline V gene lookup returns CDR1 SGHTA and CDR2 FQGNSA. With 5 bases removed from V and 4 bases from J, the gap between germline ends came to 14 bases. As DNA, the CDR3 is TGTGCCAGCAGCCGTAATCAGGGCAGCTATGGCTACACCTTC. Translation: CASSRNQGSYGYTF.

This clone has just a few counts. The CDR3 DNA is TGTGCCAGCTCACTTTCGAGGGACACTGAAGCTTTCTTT. Translated, it gives CASSLSRDTEAFF. The chain uses TRBV18 and TRBJ1-1; D is unclear. The CDR3 extends over 13 amino acids. Germline V gene data show CDR1 as KGHSH and CDR2 as LQKENI. V shed 4 bases and J shed 3 bases, with 9 bases lying between them.

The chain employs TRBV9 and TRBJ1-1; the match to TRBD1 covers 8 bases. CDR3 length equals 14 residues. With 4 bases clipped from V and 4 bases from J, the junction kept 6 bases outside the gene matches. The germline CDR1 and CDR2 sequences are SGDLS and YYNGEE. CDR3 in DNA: TGTGCCAGCAGCTCCCTGGACAGGGTCACTGAAGCTTTCTTT. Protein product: CASSSLDRVTEAFF.

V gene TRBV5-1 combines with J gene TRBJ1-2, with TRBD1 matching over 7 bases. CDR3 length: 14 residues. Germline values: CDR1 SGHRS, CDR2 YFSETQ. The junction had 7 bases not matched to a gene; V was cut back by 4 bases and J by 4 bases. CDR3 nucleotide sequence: TGCGCCAGCAGCCCTACAGGGGCGGTCTATGGCTACACCTTC. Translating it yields CASSPTGAVYGYTF.

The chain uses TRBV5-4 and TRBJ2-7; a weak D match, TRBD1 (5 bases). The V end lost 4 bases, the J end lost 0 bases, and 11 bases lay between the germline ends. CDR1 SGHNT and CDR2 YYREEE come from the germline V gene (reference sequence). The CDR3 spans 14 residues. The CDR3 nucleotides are TGTGCCAGCAGCCCAGGGCCCCCCTCCTACGAGCAGTACTTC. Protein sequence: CASSPGPPSYEQYF. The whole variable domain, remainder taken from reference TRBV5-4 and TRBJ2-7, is ETGVTQSPTHLIKTRGQQVTLRCSSQSGHNTVSWYQQALGQGPQFIFQYYREEENGRGNFPPRFSGLQFPNYSSELNVNALELDDSALYLCASSPGPPSYEQYFGPGTRLTVT.

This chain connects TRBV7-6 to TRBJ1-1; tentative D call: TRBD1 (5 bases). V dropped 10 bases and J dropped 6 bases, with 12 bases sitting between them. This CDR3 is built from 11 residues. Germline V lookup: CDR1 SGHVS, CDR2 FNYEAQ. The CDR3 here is CAITARAEAFF. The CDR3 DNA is TGTGCCATTACGGCCAGGGCTGAAGCTTTCTTT.

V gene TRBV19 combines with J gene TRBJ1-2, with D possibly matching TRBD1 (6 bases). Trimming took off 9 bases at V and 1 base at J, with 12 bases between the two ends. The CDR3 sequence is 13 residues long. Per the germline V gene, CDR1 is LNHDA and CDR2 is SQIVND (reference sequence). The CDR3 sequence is CASQGLNNYGYTF. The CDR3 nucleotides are TGTGCCAGCCAGGGGCTTAATAACTATGGCTACACCTTC.

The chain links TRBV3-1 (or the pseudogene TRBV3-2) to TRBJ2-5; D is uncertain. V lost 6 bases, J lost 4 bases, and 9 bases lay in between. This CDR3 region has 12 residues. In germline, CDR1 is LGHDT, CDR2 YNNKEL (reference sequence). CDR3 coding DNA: TGTGCCAGCAGTCACTATGGAGAGACCCAGTACTTC. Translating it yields CASSHYGETQYF.

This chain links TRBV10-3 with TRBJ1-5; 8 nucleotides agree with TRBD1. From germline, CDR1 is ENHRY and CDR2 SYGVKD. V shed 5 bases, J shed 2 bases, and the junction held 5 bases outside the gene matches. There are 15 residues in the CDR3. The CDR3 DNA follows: TGTGCCATCAGTTCTGAGGACAGGGGCAATCAGCCCCAGCATTTT. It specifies CAISSEDRGNQPQHF.

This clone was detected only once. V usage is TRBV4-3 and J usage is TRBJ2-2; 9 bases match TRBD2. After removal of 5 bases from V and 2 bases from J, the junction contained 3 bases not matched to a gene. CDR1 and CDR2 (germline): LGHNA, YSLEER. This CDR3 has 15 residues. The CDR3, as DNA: TGCGCCAGCAGCTCGGGACTAGCAAACACCGGGGAGCTGTTTTTT. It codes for CASSSGLANTGELFF.

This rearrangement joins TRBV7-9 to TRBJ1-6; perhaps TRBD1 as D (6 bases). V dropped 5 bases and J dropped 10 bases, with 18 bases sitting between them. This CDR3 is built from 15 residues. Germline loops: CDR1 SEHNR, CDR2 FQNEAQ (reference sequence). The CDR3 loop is CASSPGGGIGSPLHF. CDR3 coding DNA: TGTGCCAGCAGCCCGGGAGGGGGGATTGGATCACCCCTCCACTTT.

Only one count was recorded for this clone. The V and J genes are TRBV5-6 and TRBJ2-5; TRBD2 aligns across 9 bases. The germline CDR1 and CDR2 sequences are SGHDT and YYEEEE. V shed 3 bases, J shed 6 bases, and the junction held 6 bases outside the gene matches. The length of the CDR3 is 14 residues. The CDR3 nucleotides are TGTGCCAGCAGCTCGTCTAGCGGGGCCAAGACCCAGTACTTC. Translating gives CASSSSSGAKTQYF.

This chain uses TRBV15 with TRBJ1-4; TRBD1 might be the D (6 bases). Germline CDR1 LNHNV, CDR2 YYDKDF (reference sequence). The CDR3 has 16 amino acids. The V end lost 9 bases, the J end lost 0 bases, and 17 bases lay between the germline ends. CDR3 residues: CATHSTGGATNEKLFF. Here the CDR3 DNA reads TGTGCCACTCACAGTACTGGGGGCGCAACTAATGAAAAACTGTTTTTT. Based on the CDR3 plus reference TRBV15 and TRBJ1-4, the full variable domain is DAMVIQNPRYQVTQFGKPVTLSCSQTLNHNVMYWYQQKSSQAPKLLFHYYDKDFNNEADTPDNFQSRRPNTSFCFLDIRSPGLGDTAMYLCATHSTGGATNEKLFFGSGTQLSVL.

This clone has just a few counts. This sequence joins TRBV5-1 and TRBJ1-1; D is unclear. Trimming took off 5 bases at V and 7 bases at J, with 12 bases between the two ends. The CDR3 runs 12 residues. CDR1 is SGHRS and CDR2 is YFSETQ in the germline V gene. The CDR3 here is CASRRTDVEAFF. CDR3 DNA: TGCGCCAGCAGAAGAACAGATGTTGAAGCTTTCTTT.

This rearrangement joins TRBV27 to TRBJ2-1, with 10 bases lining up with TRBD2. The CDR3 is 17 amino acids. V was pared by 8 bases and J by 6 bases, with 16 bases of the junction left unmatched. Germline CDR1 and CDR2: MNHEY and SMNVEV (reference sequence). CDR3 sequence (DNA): TGTGCCAGCTTTGCCCACGTAAGCGGGGGGGTATCCAATGAGCAGTTCTTC. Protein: CASFAHVSGGVSNEQFF.

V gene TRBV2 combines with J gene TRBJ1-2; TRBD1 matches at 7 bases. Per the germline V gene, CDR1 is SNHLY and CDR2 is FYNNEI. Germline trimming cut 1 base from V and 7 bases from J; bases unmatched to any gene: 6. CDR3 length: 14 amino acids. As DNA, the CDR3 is TGTGCCAGCAGTGAAGACTTCAGGGGGTTTGGCTACACCTTC. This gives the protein CASSEDFRGFGYTF.

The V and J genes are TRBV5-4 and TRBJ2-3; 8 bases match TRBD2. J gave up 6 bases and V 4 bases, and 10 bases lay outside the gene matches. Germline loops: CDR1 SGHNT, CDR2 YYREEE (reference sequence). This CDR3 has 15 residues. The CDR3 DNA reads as TGTGCCAGCAGCGATTCTAGCGGGCGGTGGGATACGCAGTATTTT. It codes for CASSDSSGRWDTQYF.

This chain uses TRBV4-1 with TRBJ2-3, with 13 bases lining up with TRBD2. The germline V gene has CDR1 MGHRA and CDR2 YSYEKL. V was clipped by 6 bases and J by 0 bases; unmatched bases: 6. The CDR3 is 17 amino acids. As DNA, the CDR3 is TGCGCCAGCAGACGGACTAGCGGGGGCTCTAGCACAGATACGCAGTATTTT. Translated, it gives CASRRTSGGSSTDTQYF.

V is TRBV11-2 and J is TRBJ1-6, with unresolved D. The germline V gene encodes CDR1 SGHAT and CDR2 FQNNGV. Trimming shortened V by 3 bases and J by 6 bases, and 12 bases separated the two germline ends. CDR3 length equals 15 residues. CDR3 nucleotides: TGTGCCAGCAGCTTGAGGTTCCAAAGTAATTCACCCCTCCACTTT. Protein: CASSLRFQSNSPLHF.

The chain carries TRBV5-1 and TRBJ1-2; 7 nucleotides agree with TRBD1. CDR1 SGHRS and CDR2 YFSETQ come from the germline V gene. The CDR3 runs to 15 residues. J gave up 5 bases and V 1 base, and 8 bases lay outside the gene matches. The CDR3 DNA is TGCGCCAGCAGCTTGCAGCAGGGGGTAGGGTATGGCTACACCTTC. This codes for CASSLQQGVGYGYTF.

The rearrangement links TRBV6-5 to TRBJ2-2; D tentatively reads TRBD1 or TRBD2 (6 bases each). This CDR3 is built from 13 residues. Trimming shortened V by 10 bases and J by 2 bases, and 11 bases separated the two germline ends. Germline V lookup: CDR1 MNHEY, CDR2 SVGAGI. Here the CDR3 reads CATRGGNTGELFF. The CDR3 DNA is TGTGCCACCAGGGGAGGTAACACCGGGGAGCTGTTTTTT.

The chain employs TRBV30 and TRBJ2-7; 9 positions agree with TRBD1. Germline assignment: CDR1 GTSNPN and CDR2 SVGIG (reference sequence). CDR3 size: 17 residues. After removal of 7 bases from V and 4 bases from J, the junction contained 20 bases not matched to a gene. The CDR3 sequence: CASKGVFFRDRAYEQYF. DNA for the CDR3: TGTGCCTCCAAGGGAGTATTTTTCCGGGACAGGGCTTACGAGCAGTACTTC.

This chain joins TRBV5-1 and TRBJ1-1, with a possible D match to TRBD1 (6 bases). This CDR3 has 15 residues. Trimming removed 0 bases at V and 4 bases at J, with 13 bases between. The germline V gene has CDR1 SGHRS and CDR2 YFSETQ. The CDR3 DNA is TGCGCCAGCAGCTTGGTAGGGGGATATGGCACTGAAGCTTTCTTT. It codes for CASSLVGGYGTEAFF.

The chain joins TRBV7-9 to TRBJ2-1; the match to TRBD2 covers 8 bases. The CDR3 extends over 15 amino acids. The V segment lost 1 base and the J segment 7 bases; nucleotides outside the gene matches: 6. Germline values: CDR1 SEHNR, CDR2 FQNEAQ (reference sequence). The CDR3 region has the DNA TGTGCCAGCAGCTTAGGTAGCGGGGTGTCGAATGAGCAGTTCTTC. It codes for CASSLGSGVSNEQFF.

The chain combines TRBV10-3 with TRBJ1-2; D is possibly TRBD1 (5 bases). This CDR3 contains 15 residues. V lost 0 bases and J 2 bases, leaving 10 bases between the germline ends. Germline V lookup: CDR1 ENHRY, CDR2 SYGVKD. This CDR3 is CAISESGRQNYGYTF. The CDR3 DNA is TGTGCCATCAGTGAGTCGGGCAGACAGAACTATGGCTACACCTTC.

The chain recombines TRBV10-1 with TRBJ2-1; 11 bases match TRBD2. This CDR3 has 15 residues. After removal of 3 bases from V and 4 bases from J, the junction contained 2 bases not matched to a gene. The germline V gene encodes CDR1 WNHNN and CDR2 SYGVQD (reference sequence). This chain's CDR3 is CASSELAGEYNEQFF. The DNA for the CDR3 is TGCGCCAGCAGTGAACTAGCGGGGGAATACAATGAGCAGTTCTTC.

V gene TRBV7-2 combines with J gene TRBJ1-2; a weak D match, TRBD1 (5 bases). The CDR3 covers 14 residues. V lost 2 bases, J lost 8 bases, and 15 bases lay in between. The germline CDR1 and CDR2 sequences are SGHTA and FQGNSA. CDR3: CASSLSGHSDGYTF. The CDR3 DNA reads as TGTGCCAGCAGCTTATCAGGGCACTCCGACGGCTACACCTTC.

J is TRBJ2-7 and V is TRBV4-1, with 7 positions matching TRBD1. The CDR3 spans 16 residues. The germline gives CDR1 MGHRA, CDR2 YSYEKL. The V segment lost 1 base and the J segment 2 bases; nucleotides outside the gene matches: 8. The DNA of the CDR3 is TGCGCCAGCAGCCAAGGCCAAAGGGGGCGCGCCTACGAGCAGTACTTC. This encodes CASSQGQRGRAYEQYF.